Listed below are T cell receptor beta chains from one sample, sequenced in a study of spatial heterogeneity in lung cancer. MiXCR, run by TCRdb on the 5' RACE reads, gives a single entry per CDR3 protein. This table holds roughly 70,000 distinct CDR3 sequences, 8% to 9.5% found once. The input for sequencing was PBMCs, taken at follow-up. These receptor sequences come from a female donor with early-stage non-small cell lung cancer. The CDR3 runs from the conserved cysteine through the conserved F or W. A D gene is named only where the DNA matches it firmly. Size values are once, few and many counts, or a class for expanded clones, and some rows have none.

abundance	j_gene	d_gene	v_gene	CDR3aa	CDR3nt
many	TRBJ2-1	NA	TRBV7-9	CASSLTQGRNEQFF	TGTGCCAGCAGCTTAACGCAGGGTCGGAATGAGCAGTTCTTC
many	TRBJ1-2	NA	TRBV6-1	CASSEGPFDNYGYTF	TGTGCCAGCAGTGAGGGACCCTTTGATAACTATGGCTACACCTTC
many	TRBJ1-5	NA	TRBV28	CASSYDGNQPQHF	TGTGCCAGCAGTTATGACGGCAATCAGCCCCAGCATTTT
many	TRBJ2-2	NA	TRBV9	CASSGFGLSNTGELFF	TGTGCCAGCAGCGGGTTCGGCCTGTCGAACACCGGGGAGCTGTTTTTT
many	TRBJ1-1	NA	TRBV7-9	CASSLPSGTEAFF	TGTGCCAGCAGCTTACCTTCGGGCACTGAAGCTTTCTTT
many	TRBJ2-1	TRBD1	TRBV19	CASSRNLAGGNEQFF	TGTGCCAGTAGTAGAAATTTAGCAGGGGGCAATGAGCAGTTCTTC
many	TRBJ2-7	NA	TRBV11-2	CASSLDFDEQYF	TGTGCCAGCAGCTTAGATTTCGACGAGCAGTACTTC
many	TRBJ2-3	TRBD2	TRBV3-1	CASSQERTSWGTDTQYF	TGTGCCAGCAGCCAAGAGAGGACTAGTTGGGGCACAGATACGCAGTATTTT
few	TRBJ2-1	NA	TRBV4-1	CASSRQGANEQFF	TGCGCCAGCAGTCGTCAAGGGGCTAATGAGCAGTTCTTC
many	TRBJ2-7	NA	TRBV30	CAWSRAGERYEQYF	TGTGCCTGGAGTCGGGCAGGGGAGAGGTATGAGCAGTACTTC
many	TRBJ2-1	NA	TRBV29-1	CSVGNNEQFF	TGCAGCGTTGGGAACAATGAGCAGTTCTTC
many	TRBJ2-1	NA	TRBV12-3/TRBV12-4	CASSLRDGFINEQFF	TGTGCCAGCAGTCTCCGGGACGGCTTTATCAATGAGCAGTTCTTC
many	TRBJ1-1	TRBD1	TRBV13	CASSSGTGHADTEAFF	TGTGCCAGCAGCTCTGGGACAGGGCATGCGGACACTGAAGCTTTCTTT
NA	TRBJ1-1	NA	TRBV14	CASSLTRLNTEAFF	TGTGCCAGCAGCCTGACACGGTTGAACACTGAAGCTTTCTTT
few	TRBJ2-2	NA	TRBV6-5	CASSARWDTGELFF	TGTGCCAGCAGTGCCAGGTGGGACACCGGGGAGCTGTTTTTT
many	TRBJ2-5	NA	TRBV28	CASTGSMSEETQYF	TGTGCCAGCACGGGGAGCATGTCGGAAGAGACCCAGTACTTC
NA	TRBJ2-2	NA	TRBV24-1	CATSAFPTGTGELFF	TGTGCCACCAGTGCTTTCCCTACAGGGACCGGGGAGCTGTTTTTT
many	TRBJ2-1	TRBD2	TRBV7-9	CASSRTTSGPTNEQFF	TGTGCCAGCAGCCGCACCACTAGCGGGCCTACAAATGAGCAGTTCTTC
NA	TRBJ2-1	TRBD2	TRBV9	CASSQSSGSNYNEQFF	TGTGCCAGCAGCCAATCTAGCGGGAGCAACTACAATGAGCAGTTCTTC
many	TRBJ2-1	NA	TRBV28	CASTTRRFQFF	TGTGCCAGCACCACCCGGCGATTTCAGTTCTTC
many	TRBJ2-1	NA	TRBV7-3	CASSPSGGRTEQFF	TGTGCCAGCAGCCCCTCGGGCGGTCGAACTGAGCAGTTCTTC
few	TRBJ2-1	TRBD2	TRBV20-1	CSARDRVAGVYNEQFF	TGCAGTGCTAGAGATCGGGTAGCGGGAGTGTACAATGAGCAGTTCTTC
many	TRBJ2-6	NA	TRBV18	CASSPQGSGANVLTF	TGTGCCAGCTCACCCCAGGGCTCTGGGGCCAACGTCCTGACTTTC
NA	TRBJ1-6	NA	TRBV27	CASSLEGNNNSPLHF	TGTGCCAGCAGTTTGGAGGGAAACAATAATTCACCCCTCCACTTT
many	TRBJ2-3	TRBD2	TRBV15	CATSRARSGGGPDTQYF	TGTGCCACCAGCAGAGCCCGCAGCGGGGGGGGCCCAGATACGCAGTATTTT
NA	TRBJ1-1	TRBD1	TRBV18	CASSPQGADTEAFF	TGTGCCAGCTCACCGCAGGGGGCGGACACTGAAGCTTTCTTT
NA	TRBJ2-7	NA	TRBV28	CASIPGRAHEQYF	TGTGCCAGCATTCCGGGAAGGGCCCACGAGCAGTACTTC
many	TRBJ2-1	NA	TRBV6-4	CASSARSWGNEQFF	TGTGCCAGCAGTGCGCGATCCTGGGGGAATGAGCAGTTCTTC
many	TRBJ2-5	NA	TRBV20-1	CSTRRAEETQYF	TGCAGTACTAGGAGGGCGGAAGAGACCCAGTACTTC
few	TRBJ1-3	TRBD1	TRBV7-9	CASIGTAGNTIYF	TGTGCCAGCATCGGGACAGCAGGAAACACCATATATTTT
many	TRBJ2-7	NA	TRBV20-1	CSAVTGREYF	TGCAGTGCTGTTACAGGGCGAGAGTACTTC
many	TRBJ2-7	NA	TRBV28	CASLGTASYEQYF	TGTGCCAGCTTGGGGACTGCTTCCTACGAGCAGTACTTC
many	TRBJ2-1	NA	TRBV12-3/TRBV12-4	CASSRPGGASYNEQFF	TGTGCCAGCAGTCGCCCAGGGGGGGCCTCCTACAATGAGCAGTTCTTC
medium-sized	TRBJ2-7	NA	TRBV7-9	CASSPPVGIYEQYF	TGTGCCAGCAGCCCACCGGTAGGGATCTACGAGCAGTACTTC
many	TRBJ2-2	NA	TRBV2	CASSERRTGELFF	TGTGCCAGCAGTGAACGACGCACCGGGGAGCTGTTTTTT
few	TRBJ1-5	NA	TRBV7-2	CASSLVQGLYGQPQHF	TGTGCCAGCAGCTTAGTTCAAGGGCTTTACGGGCAGCCCCAGCATTTT
many	TRBJ2-2	NA	TRBV20-1	CSARVRLLGLTGELFF	TGCAGTGCTAGAGTCCGGCTCTTGGGACTCACCGGGGAGCTGTTTTTT